Listed below are T cell receptor beta chains from one sample, sequenced in a study of cytomegalovirus exposure and HLA in healthy donors. Clones were read by immunoSEQ multiplex PCR, and TCRdb kept only the in-frame ones, dropping some. The profile covers about 190,000 clones, with over 60% appearing a single time and 2.1% taken by the ten largest. Material: PBMCs. These receptor sequences come from a woman in her thirties in good health and CMV-seropositive. CDR3s include the opening cysteine and the closing phenylalanine or tryptophan. A D gene is named only where the DNA matches it firmly. The listing skips clone size in some rows; elsewhere it reads once, few, many or a size class.

size,V,D,J,length,CDR3,DNA
once,TRBV28,.,TRBJ1-6,16,CASSPQGRENNSPLHF,TGTGCCAGCAGTCCGCAGGGTAGGGAAAATAATTCACCCCTCCACTTT
.,TRBV10-3,.,TRBJ2-1,12,CATEGSYNEQFF,TGTGCCACCGAGGGCTCCTACAATGAGCAGTTCTTC
few,TRBV6-4,.,TRBJ2-2,14,CASSLGLNTGELFF,TGTGCCAGCAGTTTAGGACTAAACACCGGGGAGCTGTTTTTT
.,TRBV11-2,.,TRBJ1-5,15,CASSLDGGSNQPQHF,TGTGCCAGCAGCTTAGACGGGGGAAGCAATCAGCCCCAGCATTTT
.,TRBV4-1,.,TRBJ1-1,17,CASSQFITQGKNTEAFF,TGCGCCAGCAGCCAATTTATTACGCAGGGTAAAAACACTGAAGCTTTCTTT
.,TRBV25-1,TRBD1,TRBJ1-4,14,CASSGGQGWEKLFF,TGTGCCAGCAGTGGGGGACAGGGTTGGGAAAAACTGTTTTTT
.,TRBV28,TRBD1,TRBJ1-2,15,CASSSGTGYVHGYTF,TGTGCCAGCAGCTCCGGGACAGGGTATGTCCATGGCTACACCTTC
few,TRBV4-3,TRBD1,TRBJ1-4,16,CASSQDTQGGDEKLFF,TGCGCCAGCAGCCAAGATACACAGGGGGGGGATGAAAAACTGTTTTTT
.,TRBV19,.,TRBJ1-6,15,CASSSDRLNNSPLHF,TGTGCCAGTAGTTCGGACAGATTAAATAATTCACCCCTCCACTTT
few,TRBV29-1,TRBD1,TRBJ1-4,15,CSVSRDRGENEKLFF,TGCAGCGTTTCGCGGGACAGGGGAGAAAATGAAAAACTGTTTTTT
.,TRBV15,.,TRBJ2-1,15,CATSRDDRSYNEQFF,TGTGCCACCAGCAGAGACGACAGGTCCTACAATGAGCAGTTCTTC
.,TRBV28,.,TRBJ1-4,13,CASSPGLGEKLFF,TGTGCCAGCAGTCCGGGACTGGGAGAAAAACTGTTTTTT
.,TRBV5-1,TRBD1,TRBJ1-4,14,CASSAGQGREKLFF,TGCGCCAGCAGCGCGGGACAGGGTAGAGAAAAACTGTTTTTT
.,TRBV6-1,.,TRBJ2-3,13,CASSQDWTDTQYF,TGTGCCAGCAGTCAGGACTGGACCGATACGCAGTATTTT
.,TRBV30,TRBD2,TRBJ2-3,14,CAWRLAGSTDTQYF,TGTGCCTGGAGGCTAGCGGGGTCCACAGATACGCAGTATTTT
.,TRBV15,TRBD1,TRBJ2-7,15,CATSRHGTGGGEQYF,TGTGCCACCAGCAGACATGGGACAGGGGGTGGGGAGCAGTACTTC
.,TRBV2,.,TRBJ2-1,15,CASRQPAGGYNEQFF,TGTGCCAGCAGACAACCTGCGGGCGGGTACAATGAGCAGTTCTTC
.,TRBV29-1,TRBD2,TRBJ2-3,14,CSVPGTSGGDTQYF,TGCAGCGTCCCCGGGACTAGCGGGGGGGATACGCAGTATTTT
.,TRBV7-2,TRBD1,TRBJ1-2,16,CASSLTGTENYYGYTF,TGTGCCAGCAGCTTAACCGGGACAGAGAATTACTATGGCTACACCTTC
.,TRBV13,.,TRBJ1-3,15,CASSLRRSSGNTIYF,TGTGCCAGCAGCTTAAGGAGGTCCTCTGGAAACACCATATATTTT